Each of the 10 T cell receptor beta chains below was sequenced from the same sample in a study of a mutant IDH1 vaccine in newly diagnosed glioma (dated by TCRdb to 2020 to 2023). These TCRs' antigens remain unknown. The time point label, as the study defines it: week 11, during vaccination. Each vaccine dose was 300 ug of a 20-mer mutant IDH1 peptide in Montanide, given subcutaneously with topical imiquimod. The library was obtained by the immunoSEQ multiplex PCR assay. The clones in this table, taken by TCRdb from immuneACCESS, are in-frame only. Not every clone is retained; where verified, under half of the shortfall comes from an unresolved V gene, and the cause of the rest is unknown. The sample table shows 50,000 or so clones, and around 90% are seen once. The top ten clonotypes cover around 2.2% of the sample. This specimen was PBMCs, taken from a glioma patient whose treatment included an IDH1 peptide vaccine. These TCRs come from a man aged 50-59 years with glioma.

CDR3 nucleotides: TGTGCCAGCAGCCCCCACCCTAGCAATGAGCAGTTCTTC. Translated, it gives CASSPHPSNEQFF. The V gene is TRBV7-9, the J gene TRBJ2-1; D gene unclear. The germline gives CDR1 SEHNR, CDR2 FQNEAQ (reference sequence). Trimming stripped 5 bases from V and 6 bases from J, with 11 bases between. The CDR3 consists of 13 residues.

The chain combines TRBV5-1 with TRBJ2-5; TRBD1 matches 8 bases. With V trimmed by 1 base and J by 4 bases, 6 bases remained unmatched. CDR1 SGHRS and CDR2 YFSETQ come from the germline V gene. The CDR3 runs to 15 residues. The CDR3, as DNA: TGCGCCAGCAGCTTGACACCGACAGGGGCAGAGACCCAGTACTTC. Residues: CASSLTPTGAETQYF.

This clone was seen a single time. This chain uses TRBV19 with TRBJ1-4; a weak D match, TRBD1 (6 bases). The CDR3 is made up of 14 amino acids. With 7 bases removed from V and 7 bases from J, the gap between germline ends came to 16 bases. Germline V CDR1 and CDR2: LNHDA, SQIVND (reference sequence). The CDR3 DNA sequence: TGTGCCAGTACCTCACAGGGAACGGGTGAAAAACTGTTTTTT. Amino acids: CASTSQGTGEKLFF.

The chain employs TRBV27 and TRBJ2-3; unclear D gene. CDR3 length: 11 residues. V lost 4 bases and J lost 3, with 2 bases in between. The germline V gene encodes CDR1 MNHEY and CDR2 SMNVEV (reference sequence). CDR3 in DNA: TGTGCCAGCAGTTCGACAGATACGCAGTATTTT. This translates into CASSSTDTQYF.

V usage is TRBV7-3 and J usage is TRBJ2-5; D not certain. The CDR3 spans 13 residues. Trimming removed 3 bases from V and 2 bases from J, with 7 bases in between. Germline CDR1 is SGHTA and CDR2 is FQGTGA. The CDR3 bases are TGTGCCAGCAGCTTGAGCCTACAAGAGACCCAGTACTTC. This encodes CASSLSLQETQYF.

This chain connects TRBV6-4 to TRBJ2-3; no definite D call. V was cut by 6 bases and J by 2 bases, with 9 bases left in between. In germline, CDR1 is MRHNA, CDR2 SNTAGT. There are 13 residues in the CDR3. CDR3 amino acids: CASSLVLTDTQYF. The CDR3 nucleotides read TGTGCCAGCAGCTTGGTGCTCACAGATACGCAGTATTTT.

This chain joins TRBV19 and TRBJ1-6; TRBD1 might be the D (5 bases). This CDR3 spans 13 amino acids. Deletions cut 4 bases from V and 4 bases from J, with 5 bases between. From germline, CDR1 is LNHDA and CDR2 SQIVND (reference sequence). DNA of the CDR3: TGTGCCAGTAGTACAGGGTATAATTCACCCCTCCACTTT. Translation gives CASSTGYNSPLHF.

The V gene is TRBV7-9, the J gene TRBJ2-5; D possibly corresponds to TRBD1 (5 bases). Trimming shortened V by 1 base and J by 6 bases, and 12 bases separated the two germline ends. Per the germline V gene, CDR1 is SEHNR and CDR2 is FQNEAQ (reference sequence). This CDR3 contains 14 residues. CDR3 loop: CASSLVGAEKTQYF. The CDR3 DNA sequence: TGTGCCAGCAGCTTAGTTGGGGCTGAAAAGACCCAGTACTTC.

Concerning this clone: Other DNA sequences in this specimen translate into the identical CDR3. The chain has TRBV5-1 and TRBJ1-5; perhaps TRBD1 as D (5 bases). Germline V CDR1 and CDR2: SGHRS, YFSETQ. The V and J ends lost 4 bases and 3 bases respectively, with 8 bases between them. The CDR3 runs to 13 residues. The CDR3 is CASSRGVNQPQHF. The DNA for the CDR3 is TGCGCCAGCAGCAGGGGAGTCAATCAGCCCCAGCATTTT.

This clone has a handful of counts. This rearrangement joins TRBV7-9 to TRBJ1-6; D not resolved. Trimming removed 5 bases at V and 3 bases at J, with 8 bases between. CDR1 is SEHNR, CDR2 FQNEAQ, per germline (reference sequence). The CDR3 covers 14 residues. DNA of the CDR3: TGTGCCAGCAGCCCGCCGAACTATAATTCACCCCTCCACTTT. It is translated as CASSPPNYNSPLHF. The entire variable domain, with the rest obtained from reference TRBV7-9 and TRBJ1-6, is as follows: DTGVSQNPRHKITKRGQNVTFRCDPISEHNRLYWYRQTLGQGPEFLTYFQNEAQLEKSRLLSDRFSAERPKGSFSTLEIQRTEQGDSAMYLCASSPPNYNSPLHFGNGTRLTVT.